The 3 T cell receptor beta chains given below trace back to one sample, sequenced in a study of blood T cell repertoires in COVID-19 (dated by TCRdb to 2018 to 2020). Library preparation employed the immunoSEQ multiplex PCR assay. What TCRdb holds here is the immuneACCESS table cut down to in-frame rearrangements. Part of the clones is not present; checked against another copy, under half of the missing clones reflect an unresolved V gene, and the others are unexplained. The sample has roughly 250,000 clones on record, around 86% of them singletons. The top ten hold about 1.6% of the sample. Sequencing was performed on PBMCs or T cells enriched from blood (not recorded which). The receptor source for this set is a woman aged 45-60 years who had recovered from COVID-19.

CDR3 amino acids: CATGGGRPRTDTQYF. CDR3 in DNA: TGTGCCACGGGGGGCGGGAGGCCACGCACAGATACGCAGTATTTT. The V call is TRBV15, the J call TRBJ2-3; 8 bases agree with TRBD2. Germline assignment: CDR1 LNHNV and CDR2 YYDKDF (reference sequence). V gave up 9 bases and J gave up 1 base; unmatched junction bases: 9. This CDR3 spans 15 amino acids. The entire variable domain, with the rest obtained from reference TRBV15 and TRBJ2-3, is as follows: DAMVIQNPRYQVTQFGKPVTLSCSQTLNHNVMYWYQQKSSQAPKLLFHYYDKDFNNEADTPDNFQSRRPNTSFCFLDIRSPGLGDTAMYLCATGGGRPRTDTQYFGPGTRLTVL.

The genes are TRBV2 and TRBJ2-1; D unclear. The CDR3 runs 12 residues. Germline V gene sequence: CDR1 SNHLY, CDR2 FYNNEI. Trimming took 7 bases from V and 4 from J, leaving 8 bases between them. CDR3: CASISTYNEQFF. CDR3 DNA sequence: TGTGCCAGCATTTCTACTTACAATGAGCAGTTCTTC.

This chain's CDR3 is CASSPGLPYVEQYF. The CDR3, as DNA: TGTGCCAGTAGCCCGGGACTACCCTACGTCGAGCAGTACTTC. The genes are TRBV27 and TRBJ2-7, with TRBD2 identical over 7 bases. This CDR3 is built from 14 residues. With 9 bases clipped from V and 6 bases from J, the junction kept 14 bases outside the gene matches. CDR1 and CDR2 (germline): MNHEY, SMNVEV (reference sequence).